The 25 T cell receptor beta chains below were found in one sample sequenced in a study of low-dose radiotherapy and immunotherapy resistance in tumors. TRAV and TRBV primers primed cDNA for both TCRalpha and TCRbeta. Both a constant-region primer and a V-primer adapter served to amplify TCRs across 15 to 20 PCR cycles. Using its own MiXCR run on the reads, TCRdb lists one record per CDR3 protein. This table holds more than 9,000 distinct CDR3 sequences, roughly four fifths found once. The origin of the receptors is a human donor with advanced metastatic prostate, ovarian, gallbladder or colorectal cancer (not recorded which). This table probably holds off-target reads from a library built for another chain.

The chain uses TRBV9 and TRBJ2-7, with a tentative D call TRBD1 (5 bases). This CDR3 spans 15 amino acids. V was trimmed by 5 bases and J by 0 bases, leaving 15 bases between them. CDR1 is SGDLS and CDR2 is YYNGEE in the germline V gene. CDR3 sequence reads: CASSPNGHLSYEQYF. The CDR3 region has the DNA TGTGCCAGCAGTCCTAACGGACACCTCTCCTACGAGCAGTACTTC.

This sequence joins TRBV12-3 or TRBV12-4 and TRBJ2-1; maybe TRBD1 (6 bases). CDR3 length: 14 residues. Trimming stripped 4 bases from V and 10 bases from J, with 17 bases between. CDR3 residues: CASSSYQGIGEQFF. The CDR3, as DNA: TGTGCCAGCAGTTCATACCAGGGGATCGGGGAGCAGTTCTTC.

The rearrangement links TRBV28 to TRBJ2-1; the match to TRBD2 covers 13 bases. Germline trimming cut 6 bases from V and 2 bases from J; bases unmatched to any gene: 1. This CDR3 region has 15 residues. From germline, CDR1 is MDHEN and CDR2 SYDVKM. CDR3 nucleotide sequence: TGTGCCAGCAGCGGACTAGCGGGAGCCTACAATGAGCAGTTCTTC. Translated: CASSGLAGAYNEQFF.

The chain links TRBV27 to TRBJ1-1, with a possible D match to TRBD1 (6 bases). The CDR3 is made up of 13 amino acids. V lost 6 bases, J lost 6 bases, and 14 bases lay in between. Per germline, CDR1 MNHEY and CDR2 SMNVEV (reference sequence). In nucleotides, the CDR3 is TGTGCCAGCAGAACCAGGGGTGCCCCTGAAGCTTTCTTT. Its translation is CASRTRGAPEAFF.

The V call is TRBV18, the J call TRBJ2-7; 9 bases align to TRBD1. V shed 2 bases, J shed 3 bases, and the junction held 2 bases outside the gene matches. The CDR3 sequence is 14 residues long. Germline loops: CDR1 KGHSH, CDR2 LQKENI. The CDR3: CASSPRTGDYEQYF. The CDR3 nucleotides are TGTGCCAGCTCACCAAGGACAGGGGACTACGAGCAGTACTTC.

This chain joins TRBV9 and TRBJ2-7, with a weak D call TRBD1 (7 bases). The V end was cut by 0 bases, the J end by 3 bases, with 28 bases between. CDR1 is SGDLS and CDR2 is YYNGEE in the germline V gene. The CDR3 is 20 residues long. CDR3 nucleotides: TGTGCCAGCAGCGTAGCCCCCGGGGGACAGAAAACCAAGTATTACTACGAGCAGTACTTC. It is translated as CASSVAPGGQKTKYYYEQYF.

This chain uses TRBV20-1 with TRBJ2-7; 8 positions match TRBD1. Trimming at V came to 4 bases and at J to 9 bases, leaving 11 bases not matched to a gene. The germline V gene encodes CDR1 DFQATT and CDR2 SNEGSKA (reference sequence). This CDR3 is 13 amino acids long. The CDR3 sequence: CSAKTNQGAGQYF. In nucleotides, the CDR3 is TGCAGTGCTAAAACAAATCAGGGGGCTGGGCAGTACTTC.

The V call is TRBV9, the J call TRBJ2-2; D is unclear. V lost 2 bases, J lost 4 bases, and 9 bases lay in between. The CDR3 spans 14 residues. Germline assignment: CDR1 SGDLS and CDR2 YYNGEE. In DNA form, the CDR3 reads TGTGCCAGCAGCGTTCCCCCCGGCACCGGGGAGCTGTTTTTT. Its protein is CASSVPPGTGELFF.

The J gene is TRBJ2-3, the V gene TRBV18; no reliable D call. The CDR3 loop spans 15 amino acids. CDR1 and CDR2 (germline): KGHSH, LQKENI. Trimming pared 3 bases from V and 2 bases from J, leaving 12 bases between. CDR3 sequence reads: CASSPLPESTDTQYF. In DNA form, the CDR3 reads TGTGCCAGCTCACCCCTTCCGGAATCCACAGATACGCAGTATTTT.

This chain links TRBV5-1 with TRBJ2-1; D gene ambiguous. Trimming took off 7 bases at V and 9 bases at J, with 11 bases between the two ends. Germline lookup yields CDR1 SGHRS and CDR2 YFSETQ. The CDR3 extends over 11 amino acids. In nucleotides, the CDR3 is TGCGCCAGCCGCCTACGTGGTGAGCAGTTCTTC. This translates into CASRLRGEQFF.

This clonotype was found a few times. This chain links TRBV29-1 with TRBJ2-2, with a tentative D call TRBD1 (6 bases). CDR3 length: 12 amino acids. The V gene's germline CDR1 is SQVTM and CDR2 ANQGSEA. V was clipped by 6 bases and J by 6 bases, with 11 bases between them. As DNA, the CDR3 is TGCAGCGTACAGGGATCCCCCGGGGAGCTGTTTTTT. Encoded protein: CSVQGSPGELFF.

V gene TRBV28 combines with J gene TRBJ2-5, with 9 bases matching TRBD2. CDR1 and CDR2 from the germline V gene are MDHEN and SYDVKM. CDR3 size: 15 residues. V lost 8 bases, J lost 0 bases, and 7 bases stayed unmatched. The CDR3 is CASCSSGSYQETQYF. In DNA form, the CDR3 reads TGTGCCAGCTGCAGTAGCGGGAGTTACCAAGAGACCCAGTACTTC.

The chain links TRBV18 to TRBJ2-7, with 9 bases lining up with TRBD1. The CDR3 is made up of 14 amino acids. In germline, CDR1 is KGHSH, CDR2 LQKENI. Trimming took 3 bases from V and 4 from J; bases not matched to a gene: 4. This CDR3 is CASSPGTGLYEQYF. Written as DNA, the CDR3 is TGTGCCAGCTCACCCGGGACAGGGTTATACGAGCAGTACTTC.

The chain's CDR3 is CASSLYSGSTNEQFF. DNA of the CDR3: TGTGCCAGCAGCTTGTATAGCGGGAGTACGAATGAGCAGTTCTTC. The rearrangement joins TRBV5-4 to TRBJ2-1; 9 positions agree with TRBD2. This CDR3 spans 15 amino acids. In germline, CDR1 is SGHNT, CDR2 YYREEE (reference sequence). Germline trimming cut 1 base from V and 7 bases from J; bases unmatched to any gene: 6.

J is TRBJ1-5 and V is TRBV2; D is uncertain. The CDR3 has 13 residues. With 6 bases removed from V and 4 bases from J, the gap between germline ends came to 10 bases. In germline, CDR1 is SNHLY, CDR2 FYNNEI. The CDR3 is CASRTTLNQPQHF. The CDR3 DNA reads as TGTGCCAGCAGGACGACACTAAATCAGCCCCAGCATTTT. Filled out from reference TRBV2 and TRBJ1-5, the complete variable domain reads EPEVTQTPSHQVTQMGQEVILRCVPISNHLYFYWYRQILGQKVEFLVSFYNNEISEKSEIFDDQFSVERPDGSNFTLKIRSTKLEDSAMYFCASRTTLNQPQHFGDGTRLSIL.

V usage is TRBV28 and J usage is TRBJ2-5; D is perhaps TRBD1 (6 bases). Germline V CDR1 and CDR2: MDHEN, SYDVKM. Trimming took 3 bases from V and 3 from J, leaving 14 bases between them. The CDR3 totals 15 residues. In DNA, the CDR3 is TGTGCCAGCAGTTTGTACCAGGGGTGGGAAGAGACCCAGTACTTC. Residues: CASSLYQGWEETQYF.

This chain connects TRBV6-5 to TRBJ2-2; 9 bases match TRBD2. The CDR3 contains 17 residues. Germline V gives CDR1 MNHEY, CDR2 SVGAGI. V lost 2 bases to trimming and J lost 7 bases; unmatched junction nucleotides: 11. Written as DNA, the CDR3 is TGTGCCAGCAGTTACCTACATAGCGGGAGTAGGGTCGGGGAGCTGTTTTTT. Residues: CASSYLHSGSRVGELFF.

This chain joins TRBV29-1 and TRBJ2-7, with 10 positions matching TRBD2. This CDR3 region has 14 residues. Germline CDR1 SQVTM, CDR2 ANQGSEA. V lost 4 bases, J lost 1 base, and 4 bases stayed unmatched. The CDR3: CSVGLAGNSYEQYF. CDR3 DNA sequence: TGCAGCGTTGGACTAGCGGGTAATTCCTACGAGCAGTACTTC.

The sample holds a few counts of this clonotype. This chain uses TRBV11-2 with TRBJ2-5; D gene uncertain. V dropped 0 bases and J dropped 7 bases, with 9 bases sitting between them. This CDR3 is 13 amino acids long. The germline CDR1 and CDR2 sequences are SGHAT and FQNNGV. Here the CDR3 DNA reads TGTGCCAGCAGCTTAGAGCCCCCCGGGACCCAGTACTTC. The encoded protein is CASSLEPPGTQYF.

CDR3: CASSVVGSGGYNEQFF. The CDR3 DNA sequence: TGTGCCAGCAGCGTAGTAGGTAGCGGGGGCTACAATGAGCAGTTCTTC. The rearrangement joins TRBV9 to TRBJ2-1; TRBD2 aligns across 9 bases. Germline assignment: CDR1 SGDLS and CDR2 YYNGEE. V lost 0 bases to trimming and J lost 3 bases; unmatched junction nucleotides: 4. The CDR3 totals 16 residues.

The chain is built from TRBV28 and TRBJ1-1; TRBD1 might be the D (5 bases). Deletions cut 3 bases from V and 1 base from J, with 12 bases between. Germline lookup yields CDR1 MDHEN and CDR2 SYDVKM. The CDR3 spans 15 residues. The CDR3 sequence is CASSFSVGGNTEAFF. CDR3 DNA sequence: TGTGCCAGCAGTTTCTCGGTTGGGGGGAACACTGAAGCTTTCTTT.

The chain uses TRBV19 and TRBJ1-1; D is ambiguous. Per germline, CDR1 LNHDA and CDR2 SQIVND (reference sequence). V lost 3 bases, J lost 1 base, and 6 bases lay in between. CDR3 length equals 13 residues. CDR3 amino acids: CASSISANTEAFF. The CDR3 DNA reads TGTGCCAGTAGTATTTCGGCGAACACTGAAGCTTTCTTT.

The CDR3 nucleotides are TGCGCCAGCAGAAGAGCGGGAGGGGGCGATGAGCAGTTCTTC. This sequence encodes CASRRAGGGDEQFF. The chain is built from TRBV5-1 and TRBJ2-1, with TRBD2 matching over 10 bases. V lost 5 bases and J lost 8; bases outside the gene matches: 7. Germline V lookup: CDR1 SGHRS, CDR2 YFSETQ. This CDR3 has 14 amino acids.

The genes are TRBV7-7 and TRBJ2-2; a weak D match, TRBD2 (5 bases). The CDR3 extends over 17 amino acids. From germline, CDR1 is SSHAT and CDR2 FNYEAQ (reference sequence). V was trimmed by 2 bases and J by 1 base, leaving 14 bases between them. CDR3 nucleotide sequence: TGTGCCAGCAGCTTAAGCCAAAGCGGAAGGAACACCGGGGAGCTGTTTTTT. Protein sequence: CASSLSQSGRNTGELFF.

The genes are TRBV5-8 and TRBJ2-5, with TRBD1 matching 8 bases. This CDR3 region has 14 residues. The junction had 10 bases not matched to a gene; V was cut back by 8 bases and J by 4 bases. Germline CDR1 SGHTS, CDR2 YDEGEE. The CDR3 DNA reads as TGTGCCAGTGAATGGGGACAGGTCGGAGAGACCCAGTACTTC. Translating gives CASEWGQVGETQYF. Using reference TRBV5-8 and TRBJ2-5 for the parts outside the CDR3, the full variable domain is EAGVTQSPTHLIKTRGQQATLRCSPISGHTSVYWYQQALGLGLQFLLWYDEGEERNRGNFPPRFSGRQFPNYSSELNVNALELEDSALYLCASEWGQVGETQYFGPGTRLLVL.